The text below deals with one T cell receptor beta chain. Its antigen specificity is not known. Base quality data are lacking; no much larger clone is found one base away. This specimen comes from a study of preoperative IRX-2 immunotherapy in early breast cancer (dated by TCRdb to between 2018 and 2021). The sample's treatment or condition, from its label and the paper: preoperative locoregional IRX-2 cytokine immunotherapy. The samples were obtained from a phase Ib study that tested preoperative, locoregional IRX-2 cytokine immunotherapy designed to prime immune responses. Patients with early-stage breast cancer who were given IRX-2 before surgery served as donors. Relative to germline, V is 2 bases shorter and J is 8 bases shorter, with 18 bases between their ends. CDR3 length: 15 amino acids, cysteine to phenylalanine. Only the CDR3 DNA stays, 45 bases, in frame from base 1. According to the germline V gene (reference sequence), CDR1 reads GTSNPN and CDR2 reads SVGIG.

Libraries were built with the immunoSEQ multiplex PCR assay. The clones in this table, taken by TCRdb from immuneACCESS, are in-frame only. Not every clone is retained; where verified, under half of the shortfall comes from an unresolved V gene, and the cause of the rest is unknown. The sample table lists 34,000 or so clones, around 86% of them with a count of one. Of the sample, around 2.3% falls within the top ten clones. The chain links TRBV30 with TRBJ1-4; TRBD1 is a weak D gene call, 5 bases matching. The receptor was isolated from a human donor with breast cancer. Source: lymph node tissue, taken from a patient treated with IRX-2 immunotherapy. CDR3 loop: CAWSLNGGGNEKLFF. The DNA reads as follows: TGTGCCTGGAGTCTTAACGGGGGAGGGAACGAAAAACTGTTTTTT.